A selection of T cell receptor beta chains follows, all from one sample in a study of OX40 agonist ivuxolimab in advanced cancers. Here immunoSEQ multiplex PCR was the method, and the copy in TCRdb shows in-frame clones only, minus some. The sample yields approximately 65,000 clones, around nine tenths seen once. The specimen comprised CD4+ or CD8+ T cells sorted from blood, sampled in a trial of the OX40 agonist ivuxolimab. These receptors came from an adult with an advanced solid tumor such as melanoma, head and neck, liver or kidney cancer. Each CDR3 is given with its conserved first and last residue. The D gene is left open where the match is weak. The size field is filled for only some rows; it gives once, few, many or a size class.

v_call	j_call	d_call	clone_size	cdr3_aa	cdr3_nt
TRBV29-1	TRBJ2-1	NA	NA	CSVGEQGPPYNEQFF	TGCAGCGTTGGAGAACAGGGTCCCCCTTACAATGAGCAGTTCTTC
TRBV6-5	TRBJ1-2	NA	NA	CASSPRRSTAGYTF	TGTGCCAGCAGCCCCCGGAGGTCGACGGCTGGCTACACCTTC
TRBV7-3	TRBJ1-3	TRBD1	NA	CASSRQGPPHNSGNTIYF	TGTGCCAGCAGCCGACAGGGCCCACCGCATAACTCTGGAAACACCATATATTTT
TRBV29-1	TRBJ2-3	NA	NA	CSSRQEGGTDTQYF	TGCAGCTCGCGACAGGAAGGGGGCACAGATACGCAGTATTTT
TRBV11-1	TRBJ2-1	TRBD2	NA	CASSFGLADHNEQFF	TGTGCCAGCAGCTTCGGACTAGCGGACCACAATGAGCAGTTCTTC
TRBV6-5	TRBJ2-3	NA	NA	CASSLSRSGTDTQYF	TGTGCCAGCAGCTTGAGTCGGAGCGGCACAGATACGCAGTATTTT
TRBV5-1	TRBJ2-7	NA	NA	CASSPGSSRSSYEQYF	TGCGCCAGCAGCCCAGGGAGTAGTCGATCTTCCTACGAGCAGTACTTC
TRBV14	TRBJ1-5	NA	NA	CASSQGNQPQHF	TGTGCCAGCAGCCAAGGTAATCAGCCCCAGCATTTT
TRBV18	TRBJ1-1	NA	NA	CASSPRRGLNTEAFF	TGTGCCAGCTCACCACGGCGGGGATTGAACACTGAAGCTTTCTTT
TRBV27	TRBJ2-2	NA	NA	CASSPSAWDPGELFF	TGTGCCAGCAGTCCGTCGGCCTGGGACCCCGGGGAGCTGTTTTTT
TRBV5-6	TRBJ2-7	NA	NA	CASTEWRQGYYEQYF	TGTGCCAGCACGGAATGGCGGCAGGGGTACTACGAGCAGTACTTC
TRBV7-2	TRBJ2-5	NA	NA	CASSFSGETQYF	TGTGCCAGCAGCTTCAGCGGAGAGACCCAGTACTTC
TRBV10-1	TRBJ1-1	NA	NA	CASSSGVSTEAFF	TGCGCCTCCAGCTCTGGGGTGAGCACTGAAGCTTTCTTT
TRBV7-9	TRBJ2-1	TRBD2	NA	CASSLGTSGSSYNEQFF	TGTGCCAGCAGCTTGGGGACTAGCGGGAGCTCCTACAATGAGCAGTTCTTC
TRBV2	TRBJ1-2	TRBD1	few	CASRPRTGYGYTF	TGTGCCAGCAGACCTCGGACAGGTTATGGCTACACCTTC
TRBV7-3	TRBJ2-1	NA	NA	CASSLRAVDEQFF	TGTGCCAGCAGCTTAAGGGCGGTGGATGAGCAGTTCTTC
TRBV28	TRBJ1-1	TRBD1	NA	CASSGDRGFLRAFF	TGTGCCAGCAGTGGGGACAGGGGGTTTCTTCGAGCTTTCTTT
TRBV27	TRBJ2-7	NA	NA	CASSRTGSGYEQYF	TGTGCCAGCAGTAGAACCGGCTCGGGGTACGAGCAGTACTTC
TRBV6-5	TRBJ2-3	TRBD2	NA	CASKLSGRAGDTQYF	TGTGCCAGCAAATTGAGCGGGAGGGCCGGGGATACGCAGTATTTT
TRBV2	TRBJ2-1	TRBD2	NA	CASSGLAGELNEQFF	TGTGCCAGCAGTGGACTAGCGGGAGAACTTAATGAGCAGTTCTTC
TRBV7-9	TRBJ1-4	NA	few	CASSPTGIGEKLFF	TGTGCCAGCAGCCCCACAGGGATCGGTGAAAAACTGTTTTTT
TRBV29-1	TRBJ2-5	TRBD1	NA	CSVRRTGGDETQYF	TGCAGCGTCCGTCGGACAGGGGGCGATGAGACCCAGTACTTC
TRBV10-3	TRBJ2-1	NA	NA	CAISVSGAKNEQFF	TGTGCCATCAGTGTATCGGGGGCAAAGAATGAGCAGTTCTTC
TRBV4-2	TRBJ2-1	NA	NA	CASSQDASGSYNEQFF	TGTGCCAGCAGCCAAGATGCGAGCGGAAGCTACAATGAGCAGTTCTTC
TRBV7-9	TRBJ2-7	NA	NA	CASSFSPYEQYF	TGTGCCAGCAGCTTTAGCCCCTACGAGCAGTACTTC
TRBV7-2	TRBJ1-5	TRBD1	few	CASSPWTGQGQPQHF	TGTGCCAGCAGCCCATGGACAGGACAAGGACAGCCCCAGCATTTT
TRBV5-5	TRBJ2-5	NA	NA	CASWKALGTSEETQYF	TGTGCCAGCTGGAAGGCCTTGGGAACTTCTGAAGAGACCCAGTACTTC